These 10 T cell receptor beta chains originate from one sample sequenced in a study of PD-1 blockade in mismatch repair-deficient tumors. Sequencing used immunoSEQ multiplex PCR; TCRdb keeps in-frame clones, though not all of them. The sample lists about 40,000 clones; about 85% were seen once. The sequenced sample was peripheral blood, obtained roughly 75 weeks after starting pembrolizumab. These receptors all come from an adult with mismatch repair-deficient cancer.

The chain joins TRBV11-1 to TRBJ2-1; D possibly corresponds to TRBD2 (6 bases). The V end was cut by 3 bases, the J end by 6 bases, with 15 bases between. Germline assignment: CDR1 SGHAT and CDR2 FQDESV (reference sequence). There are 15 residues in the CDR3. This CDR3 reads CASSFLPSESNEQFF. The CDR3 DNA reads as TGTGCCAGCAGCTTCCTCCCTAGCGAATCCAATGAGCAGTTCTTC.

The rearrangement joins TRBV6-5 to TRBJ2-1, with a weak D call TRBD2 (6 bases). Germline V CDR1 and CDR2: MNHEY, SVGAGI. The CDR3 loop spans 14 amino acids. The V end lost 3 bases, the J end lost 7 bases, and 13 bases lay between the germline ends. The CDR3 is CASSYLLGGNEQFF. CDR3 coding DNA: TGTGCCAGCAGTTATTTATTAGGAGGGAATGAGCAGTTCTTC.

CDR3 sequence: CASSPGQGAYEQYF. The CDR3 nucleotides read TGTGCCAGCAGCCCCGGACAGGGAGCCTACGAGCAGTACTTC. This rearrangement joins TRBV7-8 to TRBJ2-7, with 8 positions matching TRBD1. The V gene end was trimmed by 5 bases and the J gene end by 2 bases; junction bases not matched to a gene: 5. CDR3 length: 14 residues. In germline, CDR1 is SGHVS, CDR2 FQNEAQ.

The rearrangement joins TRBV29-1 to TRBJ1-1; 7 bases fit TRBD1. The CDR3 is 13 residues long. Germline CDR1 and CDR2: SQVTM and ANQGSEA. Germline trimming cut 7 bases from V and 1 base from J; bases unmatched to any gene: 6. In DNA form, the CDR3 reads TGCAGCGCCAGGGGGGGGCCGAACACTGAAGCTTTCTTT. This encodes CSARGGPNTEAFF.

V gene TRBV5-6 combines with J gene TRBJ1-2; D is possibly TRBD1 (6 bases). The germline CDR1 and CDR2 sequences are SGHDT and YYEEEE. Deletions cut 4 bases from V and 3 bases from J, with 16 bases between. This CDR3 contains 15 residues. The CDR3 region has the DNA TGTGCCAGCAGCACCCCCGACAGGCCGTACTATGGCTACACCTTC. Translated, it gives CASSTPDRPYYGYTF.

The chain combines TRBV7-9 with TRBJ2-5; 10 nucleotides match TRBD2. J gave up 4 bases and V 5 bases, and 10 bases lay outside the gene matches. Germline loops: CDR1 SEHNR, CDR2 FQNEAQ (reference sequence). The CDR3 totals 16 residues. The CDR3 sequence is CASSTLAGPDPETQYF. The CDR3 DNA follows: TGTGCCAGCAGCACACTAGCGGGACCGGACCCAGAGACCCAGTACTTC. Using reference TRBV7-9 and TRBJ2-5 for the parts outside the CDR3, the full variable domain is DTGVSQNPRHKITKRGQNVTFRCDPISEHNRLYWYRQTLGQGPEFLTYFQNEAQLEKSRLLSDRFSAERPKGSFSTLEIQRTEQGDSAMYLCASSTLAGPDPETQYFGPGTRLLVL.

The chain recombines TRBV18 with TRBJ2-2; D might be TRBD1 (6 bases). Germline CDR1 and CDR2: KGHSH and LQKENI. Trimming took 3 bases from V and 3 from J, leaving 11 bases between them. The CDR3 runs 15 residues. The CDR3 DNA sequence: TGTGCCAGCTCACCTCGAGGGGGAGACACCGGGGAGCTGTTTTTT. The encoded protein is CASSPRGGDTGELFF.

This rearrangement joins TRBV9 to TRBJ1-2; no firm D call. Germline loops: CDR1 SGDLS, CDR2 YYNGEE. Trimming left V 0 bases short and J 6 bases short, with 12 bases between. CDR3 size: 14 residues. CDR3 DNA sequence: TGTGCCAGCAGCGTAGTCGCCTTGAAGGATGGCTACACCTTC. Its translation: CASSVVALKDGYTF.

This chain connects TRBV10-3 to TRBJ1-1; 8 bases map to TRBD1. This CDR3 contains 13 residues. V was clipped by 10 bases and J by 3 bases; unmatched bases: 7. CDR1 and CDR2 (germline): ENHRY, SYGVKD. The CDR3 spells CAKQQGVDTEAFF. As DNA, the CDR3 is TGTGCCAAACAACAGGGGGTCGACACTGAAGCTTTCTTT.

This clone showed up just a few times. Here the CDR3 reads CASSSGVHEQYF. The DNA for the CDR3 is TGTGCCAGCAGTTCAGGGGTCCACGAGCAGTACTTC. This sequence joins TRBV28 and TRBJ2-7, with D tentatively TRBD1 (6 bases). V was clipped by 4 bases and J by 5 bases, with 9 bases between them. The CDR3 has 12 residues. Germline lookup yields CDR1 MDHEN and CDR2 SYDVKM.